A selection of T cell receptor beta chains follows, all from one sample in a study of T cell responses to AZD1222 COVID-19 vaccine. The protocol was immunoSEQ multiplex PCR, while the TCRdb copy is restricted to in-frame clones and leaves out a portion. Of 120,000 to 150,000 clones in the sample, approximately 90% are singletons; the top ten hold about 3%. This sample comprised peripheral blood, obtained on day 0 of MenACWY control vaccination. These receptors were collected from an adult in good health. Each CDR3 is given with its conserved first and last residue. A D gene is named only where the DNA matches it firmly. Where a row states a size, it is once, few, many or the class of an expanded clone; other rows omit it.

j_gene | abundance | d_gene | v_gene | CDR3aa | CDR3nt
TRBJ1-2 | NA | TRBD1 | TRBV3-1/TRBV3-2 | CASSQGQGRVGYTF | TGTGCCAGCAGCCAAGGACAGGGGAGAGTTGGCTACACCTTC
TRBJ1-1 | NA | NA | TRBV11-2 | CASTSRGRPMDTEAFF | TGTGCCAGCACCTCCCGGGGGCGCCCAATGGACACTGAAGCTTTCTTT
TRBJ1-3 | NA | NA | TRBV5-6 | CASSLIGRSGNTIYF | TGTGCCAGCAGCTTAATCGGCCGCTCTGGAAACACCATATATTTT
TRBJ2-2 | NA | TRBD2 | TRBV5-8 | CASSSDGRVTGELFF | TGTGCCAGCAGCTCGGACGGGAGGGTCACCGGGGAGCTGTTTTTT
TRBJ1-2 | NA | NA | TRBV28 | CATRGRGNGNYGYTF | TGTGCCACCCGGGGGAGGGGGAATGGTAACTATGGCTACACCTTC
TRBJ1-6 | NA | TRBD1 | TRBV30 | CAYSTGINSPLHF | TGTGCCTATTCGACAGGGATTAATTCACCCCTCCACTTT
TRBJ2-1 | NA | NA | TRBV28 | CASSLGSSYNEQFF | TGTGCCAGCAGCTTGGGTAGCTCCTACAATGAGCAGTTCTTC
TRBJ1-6 | NA | NA | TRBV6-5 | CASSTTNNSPLHF | TGTGCCAGCAGTACTACTAATAATTCACCCCTCCACTTT
TRBJ1-4 | NA | NA | TRBV5-6 | CASSRQGNEKLFF | TGTGCCAGCAGCCGGCAGGGTAATGAAAAACTGTTTTTT
TRBJ1-5 | once | NA | TRBV4-1 | CASSQDRVARQPQHF | TGCGCCAGCAGCCAAGATAGGGTTGCGCGGCAGCCCCAGCATTTT
TRBJ1-1 | NA | NA | TRBV6-5 | CASREDTEAFF | TGTGCCAGCAGAGAGGACACTGAAGCTTTCTTT
TRBJ1-3 | NA | NA | TRBV11-2 | CASSPEGGWQHPSGNTIYF | TGTGCCAGCAGCCCCGAGGGGGGTTGGCAGCACCCCTCTGGAAACACCATATATTTT
TRBJ1-1 | NA | NA | TRBV6-1 | CASSEGNTEAFF | TGTGCCAGCAGTGAGGGTAACACTGAAGCTTTCTTT
TRBJ2-2 | once | NA | TRBV19 | CASSYHDRNGELFF | TGTGCCAGTAGTTACCACGACAGGAACGGGGAGCTGTTTTTT
TRBJ2-7 | NA | TRBD2 | TRBV27 | CASSLETGGSYEQYF | TGTGCCAGCAGTTTAGAGACGGGAGGGAGCTACGAGCAGTACTTC
TRBJ1-1 | NA | TRBD1 | TRBV15 | CATSRDVVQGARTEAFF | TGTGCCACCAGCAGAGATGTAGTACAGGGGGCGCGAACTGAAGCTTTCTTT
TRBJ1-5 | NA | NA | TRBV27 | CASSSVNQPQHF | TGTGCCAGCAGTAGCGTAAATCAGCCCCAGCATTTT
TRBJ2-7 | NA | TRBD1 | TRBV27 | CASKTGGEYEQYF | TGTGCCAGCAAGACAGGGGGTGAATACGAGCAGTACTTC
TRBJ1-5 | NA | NA | TRBV27 | CASSPGASNQPQHF | TGTGCCAGCAGTCCAGGGGCTAGCAATCAGCCCCAGCATTTT
TRBJ1-1 | NA | NA | TRBV7-8 | CASSSLLDMFGNTEAFF | TGTGCCAGCAGCTCCCTTCTCGACATGTTTGGGAACACTGAAGCTTTCTTT
TRBJ2-7 | NA | NA | TRBV3-1/TRBV3-2 | CASSPIPTSYEQYF | TGTGCCAGCAGCCCTATACCAACTAGCTACGAGCAGTACTTC
TRBJ2-6 | few | NA | TRBV27 | CASSLYSGANVLTF | TGTGCCAGCAGTTTATACTCTGGGGCCAACGTCCTGACTTTC
TRBJ1-5 | NA | NA | TRBV7-8 | CASSLEAGAGNQPQHF | TGTGCCAGCAGCTTAGAGGCGGGGGCTGGCAATCAGCCCCAGCATTTT
TRBJ1-2 | NA | TRBD1 | TRBV3-1/TRBV3-2 | CASSLLGGRRTNYGYTF | TGTGCCAGCAGCCTCCTAGGGGGCAGGCGAACTAACTATGGCTACACCTTC
TRBJ1-2 | NA | TRBD1 | TRBV9 | CASSVEGQGNYGYTF | TGTGCCAGCAGCGTAGAGGGACAGGGAAACTATGGCTACACCTTC